These 4 T cell receptor beta chains originate from one sample sequenced in a study of cytomegalovirus exposure and HLA in healthy donors. The study ran its PCR with 60 Vbeta and 13 Jbeta primers. TCRdb's table, derived via immunoSEQ multiplex PCR, lists solely in-frame clones and lacks some. This table has about 75,000 clones, approximately 82% appearing once. Material: PBMCs. The source is a man between 65 and 85 years old in good health and CMV-seropositive.

The rearrangement joins TRBV5-1 to TRBJ2-7; 7 nucleotides line up with TRBD2. V gave up 2 bases and J gave up 6 bases; unmatched junction bases: 8. The CDR3 totals 14 residues. Germline CDR1 is SGHRS and CDR2 is YFSETQ. The CDR3 sequence: CASSLSAGASEQYF. DNA for the CDR3: TGCGCCAGCAGCTTAAGTGCGGGAGCTTCCGAGCAGTACTTC. The variable domain in full, with the rest retrieved from reference TRBV5-1 and TRBJ2-7, is KAGVTQTPRYLIKTRGQQVTLSCSPISGHRSVSWYQQTPGQGLQFLFEYFSETQRNKGNFPGRFSGRQFSNSRSEMNVSTLELGDSALYLCASSLSAGASEQYFGPGTRLTVT.

V gene TRBV2 combines with J gene TRBJ1-1; D is uncertain. V lost 9 bases to trimming and J lost 0 bases, with 5 bases between them. Germline CDR1 is SNHLY and CDR2 is FYNNEI. The CDR3 runs to 11 residues. This CDR3 is CASDLNTEAFF. Here the CDR3 DNA reads TGTGCCAGTGACTTGAACACTGAAGCTTTCTTT.

The CDR3 DNA reads TGCAGCGTTGAATCCCCGCTTAGCGGGAGTGCCTACAATGAGCAGTTCTTC. Protein product: CSVESPLSGSAYNEQFF. The chain carries TRBV29-1 and TRBJ2-1; 9 positions agree with TRBD2. In germline, CDR1 is SQVTM, CDR2 ANQGSEA. The CDR3 spans 17 residues. The V segment lost 2 bases and the J segment 2 bases; nucleotides outside the gene matches: 10.

The chain couples TRBV5-4 to TRBJ2-5; 7 bases fit TRBD2. The CDR3 is 14 amino acids. Trimming cost V 5 bases and J 9 bases; bases outside gene matches: 13. Germline loops: CDR1 SGHNT, CDR2 YYREEE (reference sequence). CDR3 residues: CASSSEGGSRPQYF. CDR3 DNA sequence: TGTGCCAGCAGTTCCGAGGGAGGGAGCCGACCCCAGTACTTC. The variable domain in full, with the rest retrieved from reference TRBV5-4 and TRBJ2-5, is ETGVTQSPTHLIKTRGQQVTLRCSSQSGHNTVSWYQQALGQGPQFIFQYYREEENGRGNFPPRFSGLQFPNYSSELNVNALELDDSALYLCASSSEGGSRPQYFGPGTRLLVL.